This T cell receptor (beta chain) comes out of a study of T cells in localized non-small cell lung cancer. This CDR3 region has 11 residues. Germline V CDR1 and CDR2: LNHDA, SQIVND (reference sequence). V was pared by 4 bases and J by 3 bases, with 4 bases between. The study, taken as a whole, reports: Of the tissues analyzed, uninvolved adjacent lung showed maximal T cell clonality, greater than tumor. Detection in adjacent lung was observed for a median roughly 55 of the top 100 tumor clones. Greater T cell density in blood accompanied longer overall survival.

Details on this clone: The antigen remains unidentified.

Method: immunoSEQ multiplex PCR; TCRdb's copy keeps in-frame clones and lacks some. The data show about 21,000 clones, with roughly 90% seen just once and 25% to 30% held by the top ten. The V gene is TRBV19, the J gene TRBJ2-7; D not resolved. This sample comprised peripheral blood mononuclear cells, obtained before any cancer treatment. The clonotype originates from a male donor aged 60 or older with stage II lung adenocarcinoma. CDR3 coding DNA: TGTGCCAGTAGTACAAACTACGAGCAGTACTTC. Translation: CASSTNYEQYF. The full variable domain, its missing parts supplied by reference TRBV19 and TRBJ2-7, is DGGITQSPKYLFRKEGQNVTLSCEQNLNHDAMYWYRQDPGQGLRLIYYSQIVNDFQKGDIAEGYSVSREKKESFPLTVTSAQKNPTAFYLCASSTNYEQYFGPGTRLTVT.